This note documents a single T cell receptor (beta chain) sequence. Generated by immunoSEQ multiplex PCR, the TCRdb table keeps only in-frame clones and is missing some. The data show approximately 470,000 clones, with 70% to 90% seen just once and under 4% held by the top ten. This sample stems from a study of blood T cell repertoires in COVID-19. Study overall: The analysed material was cDNA or gDNA that came from T cells, B-cell-depleted T cells, or PBMCs.

This receptor was obtained from a human donor in a cohort sampled during active COVID-19. Sequenced input: peripheral blood.

CDR3 DNA sequence: TGTGCCAGCAGTTACTCTGACACCGGGGCCGGGGAGCTGTTTTTT. Protein product: CASSYSDTGAGELFF. The chain recombines TRBV6-5 with TRBJ2-2, with D maybe TRBD2 (5 bases). V lost 0 bases, J lost 6 bases, and 11 bases lay in between. Germline V gene data show CDR1 as MNHEY and CDR2 as SVGAGI. This CDR3 has 15 residues.